The rows below give T cell receptor beta chains drawn from one sample of a study of metastatic and nonmetastatic thyroid tumors. MiXCR was used by TCRdb to re-call the PCR reads. The repertoire holds about 32,000 clones, with 7.4% as singletons. Sequencing used blood. The source is a female donor with papillary thyroid cancer or a benign thyroid nodule (not recorded which). Some clones in this sample may be carry-over from other donors' samples. Each CDR3 is given with its conserved first and last residue. The D gene is left open where the match is weak. A row's size may be missing; if present it is once, few, many or a size class.

J: TRBJ1-2
V: TRBV18
size: many
D: TRBD1
DNA: TGTGCCAGCTCACCCTCCGGGACAGGGGACGTCAGCTACACCTTC
CDR3: CASSPSGTGDVSYTF

J: TRBJ1-5
V: TRBV6-1
size: many
D: TRBD1
DNA: TGTGCCAGCAGTCGAAAGACAGGGACTAATCAGCCCCAGCATTTT
CDR3: CASSRKTGTNQPQHF

J: TRBJ2-5
V: TRBV20-1
size: NA
D: NA
DNA: TGCAGTGCTAGCGCCGGCGCCAAGGGGAGGGAGACCCAGTACTTC
CDR3: CSASAGAKGRETQYF

J: TRBJ2-5
V: TRBV6-4
size: many
D: TRBD2
DNA: TGTGCCAGCAGTGGCCTAGCGGGAGGTTTCCAAGAGACCCAGTACTTC
CDR3: CASSGLAGGFQETQYF

J: TRBJ2-5
V: TRBV20-1
size: few
D: TRBD1
DNA: TGCAGTGCTGGCCCAAGTTACAGGGGGCGAGAGACCCAGTACTTC
CDR3: CSAGPSYRGRETQYF

J: TRBJ2-7
V: TRBV7-2
size: many
D: NA
DNA: TGTGCCAGCAGCTTATATCCCGGGCCGAGAGACGAGCAGTACTTC
CDR3: CASSLYPGPRDEQYF

J: TRBJ2-1
V: TRBV5-1
size: many
D: TRBD2
DNA: TGCGCCAGCAGCTTGGTATGGGGGGAGCGGGGTGAGCAGTTCTTC
CDR3: CASSLVWGERGEQFF

J: TRBJ2-7
V: TRBV7-2
size: many
D: TRBD1
DNA: TGTGCCAGCAGCTTAGACAGGGGTTCCTACGAGCAGTACTTC
CDR3: CASSLDRGSYEQYF

J: TRBJ2-1
V: TRBV30
size: many
D: NA
DNA: TGTGCCTGGAGATTCGGGACAGGGACTAGGGGGCAGTTCTTC
CDR3: CAWRFGTGTRGQFF

J: TRBJ1-1
V: TRBV28
size: many
D: NA
DNA: TGTGCCAGCAGCCCCACCCCCACCGGGACCCCTGAAGCTTTCTTT
CDR3: CASSPTPTGTPEAFF

J: TRBJ2-5
V: TRBV20-1
size: NA
D: TRBD2
DNA: TGCAGTGCTAGAGCGGTTGCCATTAGCGGGAGGTACCAAGAGACCCAGTACTTC
CDR3: CSARAVAISGRYQETQYF

J: TRBJ2-7
V: TRBV6-7
size: many
D: NA
DNA: TGTGCCAGCACCTTCGACCATGGGACGGCGCAAGCGGGCGAGCAGTACTTC
CDR3: CASTFDHGTAQAGEQYF

J: TRBJ2-6
V: TRBV5-1
size: many
D: TRBD1
DNA: TGCGCCAGCAGCTTGGGCGCAGGGGGCATTGGGGCCAACGTCCTGACTTTC
CDR3: CASSLGAGGIGANVLTF

J: TRBJ2-7
V: TRBV20-1
size: many
D: NA
DNA: TGCAGTGCTAGTAAGTCCTCCTGGGAGCAGTACTTC
CDR3: CSASKSSWEQYF

J: TRBJ1-5
V: TRBV27
size: few
D: NA
DNA: TGTGCCAGCAGTCCCCGCCCCTCCTGGGCTGGGGGAAATCAGCCCCAGCATTTT
CDR3: CASSPRPSWAGGNQPQHF

J: TRBJ2-1
V: TRBV10-2
size: many
D: TRBD2
DNA: TGCGCCAGCGGGGACAGGACTAGCGGGAACAATGAGCAGTTCTTC
CDR3: CASGDRTSGNNEQFF

J: TRBJ2-3
V: TRBV6-1
size: many
D: TRBD2
DNA: TGTGCCAGCAGCCAGGGACTAGCCGGGGATACGCAGTATTTT
CDR3: CASSQGLAGDTQYF

J: TRBJ1-4
V: TRBV18
size: NA
D: NA
DNA: TGTGCCAGCTCACCACCGGGCAGTTACTATGAAAAACTGTTTTTT
CDR3: CASSPPGSYYEKLFF

J: TRBJ1-1
V: TRBV5-1
size: many
D: TRBD1
DNA: TGCGCCAGCAGACCAACGACAGGGGTTACTGAAGCTTTCTTT
CDR3: CASRPTTGVTEAFF

J: TRBJ2-7
V: TRBV11-2
size: many
D: NA
DNA: TGTGCCAGCAGCTCTCAGGGGTACGAGCAGTACTTC
CDR3: CASSSQGYEQYF

J: TRBJ2-3
V: TRBV13
size: many
D: NA
DNA: TGTGCCAGCAGCTTTTCTAGCACAGATACGCAGTATTTT
CDR3: CASSFSSTDTQYF

J: TRBJ1-5
V: TRBV20-1
size: many
D: NA
DNA: TGCAGTGCTATAGGGTATAGCAATCAGCCCCAGCATTTT
CDR3: CSAIGYSNQPQHF

J: TRBJ2-3
V: TRBV7-3
size: few
D: NA
DNA: TGTGCCAGCAGCTTCACAGTTACTAACACAGATACGCAGTATTTT
CDR3: CASSFTVTNTDTQYF

J: TRBJ2-3
V: TRBV9
size: many
D: NA
DNA: TGTGCCAGCAGCGTAGGCCTAGGGTCGGATACGCAGTATTTT
CDR3: CASSVGLGSDTQYF

J: TRBJ1-5
V: TRBV7-9
size: many
D: NA
DNA: TGTGCCAGCAGCCGCGCGCCAGGCAATCAGCCCCAGCATTTT
CDR3: CASSRAPGNQPQHF

J: TRBJ2-2
V: TRBV19
size: many
D: NA
DNA: TGTGCCAGTAGGTACGGGGCCCTGGGAACCGGGGAGCTGTTTTTT
CDR3: CASRYGALGTGELFF

J: TRBJ1-1
V: TRBV6-6
size: many
D: NA
DNA: TGTGCCAGCAGTTACGGGAGGATGAACACTGAAGCTTTCTTT
CDR3: CASSYGRMNTEAFF